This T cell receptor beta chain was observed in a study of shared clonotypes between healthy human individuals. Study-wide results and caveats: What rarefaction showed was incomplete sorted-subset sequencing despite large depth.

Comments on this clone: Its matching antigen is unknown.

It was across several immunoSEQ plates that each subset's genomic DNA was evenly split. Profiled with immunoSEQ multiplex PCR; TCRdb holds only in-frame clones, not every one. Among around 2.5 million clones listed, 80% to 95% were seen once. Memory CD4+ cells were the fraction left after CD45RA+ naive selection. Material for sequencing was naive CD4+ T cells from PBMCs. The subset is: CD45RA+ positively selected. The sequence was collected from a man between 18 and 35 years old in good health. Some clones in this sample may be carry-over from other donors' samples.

The CDR3 region is CASSLRTFSTDTQYF. In DNA, the CDR3 is TGTGCCAGCAGCCTAAGGACTTTTAGCACAGATACGCAGTATTTT. The gene calls are TRBV9 and TRBJ2-3; a weak D match, TRBD2 (5 bases). Per germline, CDR1 SGDLS and CDR2 YYNGEE. V gave up 4 bases and J gave up 0 bases, with 12 bases separating them. The CDR3 covers 15 residues.